This entry lists 10 T cell receptor beta chains sequenced from one sample in a study of T-cell reconstitution after alpha-beta-depleted transplantation in children. Construction of the TCRbeta library involved unique molecular identifiers. TCRdb passed the PCR reads through MiXCR, listing each CDR3 protein once. The table shows some 300,000 distinct CDR3 sequences, with 10% occurring only once. The sequencing here drew on PBMCs, taken before TCRalphabeta/CD19-depleted stem cell transplant. The receptors shown here come from a boy under three years old with acute myeloid leukemia, due to receive a stem cell transplant.

This clonotype was recorded a few times. The chain carries TRBV4-3 and TRBJ1-5; D might be TRBD1 (6 bases). Germline values: CDR1 LGHNA, CDR2 YSLEER. The V end lost 0 bases, the J end lost 7 bases, and 13 bases lay between the germline ends. This CDR3 has 15 residues. The CDR3 protein is CASSQDLGARQPQHF. CDR3 DNA: TGCGCCAGCAGCCAAGATCTGGGGGCTCGGCAGCCCCAGCATTTT.

This clonotype was counted ten times or more. CDR3 sequence reads: CASSLRGPTDTQYF. Written as DNA, the CDR3 is TGCGCCAGCAGCTTGCGGGGTCCCACAGATACGCAGTATTTT. The chain employs TRBV5-1 and TRBJ2-3, with D possibly matching TRBD2 (5 bases). The V end was cut by 1 base, the J end by 2 bases, with 8 bases between. Germline CDR1 is SGHRS and CDR2 is YFSETQ. The CDR3 is made up of 14 amino acids.

The table lists this clonotype with a few counts. The CDR3 loop is CASSVSGYDTEAFF. The CDR3 bases are TGTGCCAGCAGCGTATCCGGGTACGACACTGAAGCTTTCTTT. The chain uses TRBV9 and TRBJ1-1; D is unclear. The CDR3 length is 14 residues. Deletions cut 1 base from V and 3 bases from J, with 10 bases between. Looked up from germline, CDR1 is SGDLS and CDR2 is YYNGEE.

Ten or more counts support this clonotype. This chain links TRBV5-1 with TRBJ1-1; D is ambiguous. The CDR3 spans 14 residues. The germline V and J ends were trimmed by 7 bases and 5 bases, with 18 bases remaining between them. CDR1 and CDR2 from the germline V gene are SGHRS and YFSETQ. The CDR3 is CASSPWEEWTEAFF. DNA of the CDR3: TGCGCCAGCTCACCCTGGGAGGAATGGACTGAAGCTTTCTTT.

This clonotype occurred a few times. The V call is TRBV14, the J call TRBJ1-1, with TRBD1 matching 7 bases. In germline, CDR1 is SGHDN, CDR2 FVKESK. The CDR3 is made up of 15 amino acids. V was clipped by 3 bases and J by 6 bases; unmatched bases: 10. CDR3 protein: CASSHRGGGLSEAFF. The CDR3 DNA reads TGTGCCAGCAGCCACCGGGGAGGGGGCTTATCTGAAGCTTTCTTT. Together with reference TRBV14 and TRBJ1-1, the CDR3 gives the full variable domain: EAGVTQFPSHSVIEKGQTVTLRCDPISGHDNLYWYRRVMGKEIKFLLHFVKESKQDESGMPNNRFLAERTGGTYSTLKVQPAELEDSGVYFCASSHRGGGLSEAFFGQGTRLTVV.

The chain uses TRBV11-3 and TRBJ2-1; D gene uncertain. There are 14 residues in the CDR3. V shed 7 bases and J shed 4 bases, with 14 bases lying between them. Per germline, CDR1 SGHNT and CDR2 YENEEA. Written as DNA, the CDR3 is TGTGCCAGCAACTTGAAAGGGTCTTACAATGAGCAGTTCTTC. It is translated as CASNLKGSYNEQFF.

This clonotype has ten or more counts. This chain links TRBV7-7 with TRBJ2-5, with 10 bases matching TRBD2. Germline lookup yields CDR1 SSHAT and CDR2 FNYEAQ (reference sequence). With 1 base clipped from V and 4 bases from J, the junction kept 0 bases outside the gene matches. The CDR3 contains 14 residues. In DNA form, the CDR3 reads TGTGCCAGCAGCTTAGGACTAGCGGGAGAGACCCAGTACTTC. This codes for CASSLGLAGETQYF.

V usage is TRBV7-3 and J usage is TRBJ2-1; 10 bases map to TRBD1. V lost 2 bases, J lost 0 bases, and 7 bases stayed unmatched. The length of the CDR3 is 18 residues. CDR1 is SGHTA, CDR2 FQGTGA, per germline. The CDR3 sequence is CASSLPDRGLLSYNEQFF. In DNA, the CDR3 is TGTGCCAGCAGCTTACCGGACAGGGGGTTACTCTCCTACAATGAGCAGTTCTTC. Based on the CDR3 plus reference TRBV7-3 and TRBJ2-1, the full variable domain is GAGVSQTPSNKVTEKGKYVELRCDPISGHTALYWYRQSLGQGPEFLIYFQGTGAADDSGLPNDRFFAVRPEGSVSTLKIQRTERGDSAVYLCASSLPDRGLLSYNEQFFGPGTRLTVL.

The chain is built from TRBV7-9 and TRBJ2-3, with 10 bases identical to TRBD2. CDR3 length: 17 amino acids. After removal of 5 bases from V and 6 bases from J, the junction contained 14 bases not matched to a gene. Per germline, CDR1 SEHNR and CDR2 FQNEAQ (reference sequence). DNA of the CDR3: TGTGCCAGCAGCCGCCCCCTACTAGCGGGAAGGAAGGATACGCAGTATTTT. This translates into CASSRPLLAGRKDTQYF.

This clonotype was seen repeatedly, ten times or more. This chain connects TRBV11-2 to TRBJ2-5; TRBD2 aligns across 7 bases. Per the germline V gene, CDR1 is SGHAT and CDR2 is FQNNGV. V was clipped by 0 bases and J by 0 bases; unmatched bases: 1. The length of the CDR3 is 15 residues. The CDR3, as DNA: TGTGCCAGCAGCTTAGATAGCGGGTACCAAGAGACCCAGTACTTC. This translates into CASSLDSGYQETQYF.